This T cell receptor (beta chain) was sequenced in a study of cytomegalovirus exposure and HLA in healthy donors. Study-wide background: Earlier, roughly 180 million T cells were analyzed, and 95 million to 140 million unique TCR beta sequences were found among them.

Regarding this clone: Its antigen remains unidentified.

Losses at the gene ends were 3 bases for V and 4 bases for J; bases not matched to a gene: 4. CDR1 PRHDT and CDR2 FYEKMQ come from the germline V gene (reference sequence). The CDR3 runs to 15 residues. It was healthy bone marrow donors who served as donors. The PCR employed 60 Vbeta primers together with 13 Jbeta primers. The repertoire was sequenced with immunoSEQ multiplex PCR; TCRdb's copy has only in-frame clones and lacks some. Here the sample table reports approximately 110,000 clones. Study results and caveats: By a later analysis, the bulk of CMV-associated TCR beta chains appeared HLA-restricted. A missense DCLRE1C variant was associated with V- and J-gene trimming of TCR beta chains in a later analysis, and an independent cohort replicated the association.

The genes are TRBV13 and TRBJ2-3, with TRBD1 identical over 10 bases. The receptor was derived from a man aged 18 to 29 in good health and CMV-seronegative. Sequenced material: PBMCs. The CDR3 sequence is CASSFGDRGPDTQYF. The CDR3 DNA sequence: TGTGCCAGCAGCTTTGGGGACAGGGGTCCAGATACGCAGTATTTT.